This T cell receptor beta chain was sequenced for a study of graft-versus-host responses after intestinal transplantation. Study results and caveats: Circulating GvH clones peaking coincided with falling HvG clones soon after transplant.

As to this clone: Its specificity is not known.

Data came from immunoSEQ multiplex PCR; TCRdb stores just in-frame clones and leaves some out. The table records tens of thousands of clones, 91% of them present only once. V dropped 4 bases and J dropped 7 bases, with 10 bases sitting between them. Germline V lookup: CDR1 MNHNS, CDR2 SASEGT. The CDR3 consists of 12 residues. The chain uses TRBV6-1 and TRBJ1-2; unclear D gene. The sequencing here drew on PBMCs, taken around 43 weeks after intestinal transplant. The origin of this receptor is a human patient who received an intestinal transplant, so some T cells may come from the graft donor. CDR3 DNA: TGTGCCAGCAGTGTGGTGGGCGGTGGCTACACCTTC. Translation: CASSVVGGGYTF.